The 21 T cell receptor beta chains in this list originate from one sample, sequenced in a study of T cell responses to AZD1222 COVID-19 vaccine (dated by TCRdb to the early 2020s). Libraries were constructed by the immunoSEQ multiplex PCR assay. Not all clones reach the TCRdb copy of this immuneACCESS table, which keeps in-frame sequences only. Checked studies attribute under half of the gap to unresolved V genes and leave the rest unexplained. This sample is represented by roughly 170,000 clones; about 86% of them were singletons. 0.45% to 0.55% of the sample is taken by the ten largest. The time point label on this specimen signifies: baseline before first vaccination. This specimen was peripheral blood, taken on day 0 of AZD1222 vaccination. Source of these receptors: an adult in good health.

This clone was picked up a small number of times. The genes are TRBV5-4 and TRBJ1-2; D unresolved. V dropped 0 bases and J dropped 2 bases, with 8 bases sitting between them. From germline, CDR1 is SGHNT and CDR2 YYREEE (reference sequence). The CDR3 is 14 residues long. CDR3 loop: CASSLAGQNYGYTF. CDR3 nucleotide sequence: TGTGCCAGCAGCTTGGCCGGGCAAAACTATGGCTACACCTTC.

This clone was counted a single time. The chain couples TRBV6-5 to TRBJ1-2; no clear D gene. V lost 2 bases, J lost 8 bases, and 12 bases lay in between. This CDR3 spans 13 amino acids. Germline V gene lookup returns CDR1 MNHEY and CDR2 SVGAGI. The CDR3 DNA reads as TGTGCCAGCAGTTACCCGTTCGGCCGGGGCTACACCTTC. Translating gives CASSYPFGRGYTF.

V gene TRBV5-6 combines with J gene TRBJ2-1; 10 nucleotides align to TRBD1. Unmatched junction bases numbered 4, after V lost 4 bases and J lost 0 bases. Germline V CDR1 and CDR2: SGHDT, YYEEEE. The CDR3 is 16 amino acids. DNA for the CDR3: TGTGCCAGCAGCCCGGACAGGGGGAGCTCCTACAATGAGCAGTTCTTC. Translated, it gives CASSPDRGSSYNEQFF. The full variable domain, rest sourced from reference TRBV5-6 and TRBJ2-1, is DAGVTQSPTHLIKTRGQQVTLRCSPKSGHDTVSWYQQALGQGPQFIFQYYEEEERQRGNFPDRFSGHQFPNYSSELNVNALLLGDSALYLCASSPDRGSSYNEQFFGPGTRLTVL.

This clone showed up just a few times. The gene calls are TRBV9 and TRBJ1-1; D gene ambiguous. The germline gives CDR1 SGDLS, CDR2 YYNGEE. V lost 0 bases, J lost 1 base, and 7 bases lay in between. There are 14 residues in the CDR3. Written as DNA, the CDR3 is TGTGCCAGCAGCGTAGTGGTTTCGAACACTGAAGCTTTCTTT. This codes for CASSVVVSNTEAFF.

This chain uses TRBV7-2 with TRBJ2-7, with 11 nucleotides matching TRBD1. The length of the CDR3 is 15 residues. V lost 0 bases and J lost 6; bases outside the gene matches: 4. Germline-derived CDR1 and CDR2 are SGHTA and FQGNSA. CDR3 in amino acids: CASSLALGTGGEQYF. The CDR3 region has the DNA TGTGCCAGCAGCTTAGCTTTAGGGACAGGGGGCGAGCAGTACTTC.

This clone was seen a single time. CDR3 bases: TGTGCCAGCAGCTGGACTAGCGTAGGCGAGCAGTACTTC. It encodes CASSWTSVGEQYF. The V gene is TRBV13, the J gene TRBJ2-7, with 9 positions matching TRBD2. The V gene end was trimmed by 4 bases and the J gene end by 6 bases; junction bases not matched to a gene: 4. The CDR3 loop spans 13 amino acids. CDR1 and CDR2 from the germline V gene are PRHDT and FYEKMQ (reference sequence).

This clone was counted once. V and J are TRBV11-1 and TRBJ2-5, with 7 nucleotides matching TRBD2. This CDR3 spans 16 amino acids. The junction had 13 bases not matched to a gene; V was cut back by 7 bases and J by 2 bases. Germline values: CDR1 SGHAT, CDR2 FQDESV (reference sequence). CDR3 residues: CASKRGDYRGQETQYF. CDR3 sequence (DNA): TGTGCCAGCAAAAGAGGGGACTATCGGGGGCAAGAGACCCAGTACTTC.

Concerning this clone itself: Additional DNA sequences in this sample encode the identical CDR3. CDR3 in amino acids: CASSVGLAGVETQYF. CDR3 DNA: TGTGCCAGCAGCGTAGGACTAGCGGGAGTGGAGACCCAGTACTTC. The V gene is TRBV9, the J gene TRBJ2-5; the match to TRBD2 covers 12 bases. There are 15 residues in the CDR3. The germline CDR1 and CDR2 sequences are SGDLS and YYNGEE. J was trimmed by 5 bases and V by 0 bases; bases with no gene match: 2. Filled out from reference TRBV9 and TRBJ2-5, the complete variable domain reads DSGVTQTPKHLITATGQRVTLRCSPRSGDLSVYWYQQSLDQGLQFLIQYYNGEERAKGNILERFSAQQFPDLHSELNLSSLELGDSALYFCASSVGLAGVETQYFGPGTRLLVL.

This CDR3 is CASSPAPSTDTQYF. DNA of the CDR3: TGTGCCAGCAGCCCGGCACCTAGCACAGATACGCAGTATTTT. The chain combines TRBV5-5 with TRBJ2-3; unclear D gene. The V gene's germline CDR1 is SGHKS and CDR2 YYEKEE (reference sequence). The CDR3 has 14 residues. Between the trimmed V and J ends, which lost 4 bases and 0 bases, there was a span of 9 bases.

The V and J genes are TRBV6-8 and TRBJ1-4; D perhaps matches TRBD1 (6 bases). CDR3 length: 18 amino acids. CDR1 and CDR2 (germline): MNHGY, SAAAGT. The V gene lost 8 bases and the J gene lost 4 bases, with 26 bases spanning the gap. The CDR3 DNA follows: TGTGCCAGCGAGGGGGGACGGCAGGTCCTCCTACGTAATGAAAAACTGTTTTTT. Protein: CASEGGRQVLLRNEKLFF.

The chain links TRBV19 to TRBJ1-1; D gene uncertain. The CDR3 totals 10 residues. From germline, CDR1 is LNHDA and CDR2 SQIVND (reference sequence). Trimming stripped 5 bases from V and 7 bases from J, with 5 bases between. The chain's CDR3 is CASSWFEAFF. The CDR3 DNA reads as TGTGCCAGTAGTTGGTTTGAAGCTTTCTTT.

For the CDR3, the DNA is TGTGCCTCACAGGGGAAGAGGAGAACTGAAGCTTTCTTT. Amino acid sequence: CASQGKRRTEAFF. The rearrangement links TRBV10-3 to TRBJ1-1; 7 bases agree with TRBD1. With 11 bases clipped from V and 5 bases from J, the junction kept 11 bases outside the gene matches. CDR1 is ENHRY, CDR2 SYGVKD, per germline. The CDR3 extends over 13 amino acids.

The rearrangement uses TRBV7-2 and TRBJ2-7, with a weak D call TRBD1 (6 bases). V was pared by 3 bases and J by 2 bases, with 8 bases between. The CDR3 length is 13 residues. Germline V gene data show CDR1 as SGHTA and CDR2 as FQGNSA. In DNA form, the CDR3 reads TGTGCCAGCAGCTTCGGACAGACCTACGAGCAGTACTTC. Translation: CASSFGQTYEQYF.

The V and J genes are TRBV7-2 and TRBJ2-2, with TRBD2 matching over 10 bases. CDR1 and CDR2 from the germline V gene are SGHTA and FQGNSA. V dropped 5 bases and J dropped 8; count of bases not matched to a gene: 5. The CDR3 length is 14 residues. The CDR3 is CASSILAGTGELFF. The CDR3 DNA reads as TGTGCCAGCAGCATACTAGCGGGAACGGGGGAGCTGTTTTTT. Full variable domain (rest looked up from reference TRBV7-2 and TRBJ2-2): GAGVSQSPSNKVTEKGKDVELRCDPISGHTALYWYRQSLGQGLEFLIYFQGNSAPDKSGLPSDRFSAERTGGSVSTLTIQRTQQEDSAVYLCASSILAGTGELFFGEGSRLTVL.

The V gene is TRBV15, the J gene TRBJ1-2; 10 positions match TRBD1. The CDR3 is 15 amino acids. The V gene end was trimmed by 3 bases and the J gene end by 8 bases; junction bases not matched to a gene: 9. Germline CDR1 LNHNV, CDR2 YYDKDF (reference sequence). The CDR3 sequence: CATSRAGQGLGGYTF. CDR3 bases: TGTGCCACCAGCAGGGCGGGACAGGGGCTAGGCGGCTACACCTTC. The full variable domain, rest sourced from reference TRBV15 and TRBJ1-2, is DAMVIQNPRYQVTQFGKPVTLSCSQTLNHNVMYWYQQKSSQAPKLLFHYYDKDFNNEADTPDNFQSRRPNTSFCFLDIRSPGLGDTAMYLCATSRAGQGLGGYTFGSGTRLTVV.

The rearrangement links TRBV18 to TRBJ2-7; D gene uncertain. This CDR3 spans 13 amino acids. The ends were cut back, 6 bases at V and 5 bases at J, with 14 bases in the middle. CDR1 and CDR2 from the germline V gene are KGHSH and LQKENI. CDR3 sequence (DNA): TGTGCCAGCTCCGTAAGACGAGGCAACGAGCAGTACTTC. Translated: CASSVRRGNEQYF.

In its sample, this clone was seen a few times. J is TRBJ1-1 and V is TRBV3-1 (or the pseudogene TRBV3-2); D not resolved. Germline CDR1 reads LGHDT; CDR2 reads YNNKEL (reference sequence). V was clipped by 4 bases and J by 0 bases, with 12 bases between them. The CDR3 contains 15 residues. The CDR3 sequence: CASSRGGQVNTEAFF. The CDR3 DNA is TGTGCCAGCAGCCGCGGAGGGCAGGTGAACACTGAAGCTTTCTTT.

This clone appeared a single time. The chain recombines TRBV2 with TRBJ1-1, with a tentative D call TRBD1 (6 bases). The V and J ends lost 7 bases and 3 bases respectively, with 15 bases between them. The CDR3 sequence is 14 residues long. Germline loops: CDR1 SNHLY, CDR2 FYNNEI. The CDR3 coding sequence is TGTGCCAGCAACCCGACAGGAGGGGACACTGAAGCTTTCTTT. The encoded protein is CASNPTGGDTEAFF.

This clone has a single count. For the CDR3, the DNA is TGTGCCAGCAGACAGGGATACAATGAGCAGTTCTTC. Protein sequence: CASRQGYNEQFF. V usage is TRBV7-2 and J usage is TRBJ2-1; TRBD1 is a possible D gene (6 bases). The germline gives CDR1 SGHTA, CDR2 FQGNSA. The length of the CDR3 is 12 residues. Deletions cut 6 bases from V and 4 bases from J, with 7 bases between.

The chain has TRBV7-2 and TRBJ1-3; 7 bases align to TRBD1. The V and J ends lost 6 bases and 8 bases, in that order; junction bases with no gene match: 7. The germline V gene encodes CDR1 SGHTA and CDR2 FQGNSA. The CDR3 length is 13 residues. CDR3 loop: CASSQDRRHTIYF. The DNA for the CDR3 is TGTGCCAGCAGTCAGGACAGGCGACACACCATATATTTT.

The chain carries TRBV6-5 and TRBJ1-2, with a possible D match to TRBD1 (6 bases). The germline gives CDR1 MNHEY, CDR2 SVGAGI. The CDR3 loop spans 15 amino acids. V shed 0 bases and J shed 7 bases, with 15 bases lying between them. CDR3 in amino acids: CASSYSTGALGGYTF. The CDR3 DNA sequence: TGTGCCAGCAGTTACTCGACGGGGGCCTTGGGTGGCTACACCTTC.